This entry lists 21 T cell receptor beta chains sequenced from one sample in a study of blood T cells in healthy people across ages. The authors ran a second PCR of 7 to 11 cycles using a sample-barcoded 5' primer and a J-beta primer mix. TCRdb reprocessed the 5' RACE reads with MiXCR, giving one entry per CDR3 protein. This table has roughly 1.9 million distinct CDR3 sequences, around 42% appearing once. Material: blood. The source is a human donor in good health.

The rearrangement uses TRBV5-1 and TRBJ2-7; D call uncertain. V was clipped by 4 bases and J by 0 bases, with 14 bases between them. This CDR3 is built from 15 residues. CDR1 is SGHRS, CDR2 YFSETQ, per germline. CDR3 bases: TGCGCCAGCAGCCCCACCTTTTGGGACTCCTACGAGCAGTACTTC. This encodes CASSPTFWDSYEQYF.

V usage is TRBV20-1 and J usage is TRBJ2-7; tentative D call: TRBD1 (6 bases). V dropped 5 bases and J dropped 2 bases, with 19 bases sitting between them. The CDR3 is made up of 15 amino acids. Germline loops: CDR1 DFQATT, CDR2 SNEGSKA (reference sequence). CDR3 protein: CSAGQTGGGAYEQYF. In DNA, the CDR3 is TGCAGTGCTGGTCAGACAGGAGGTGGGGCCTACGAGCAGTACTTC.

DNA for the CDR3: TGTGCCAGCAGTCCTTTTGTGGGATGGGATACGCAGTATTTT. It codes for CASSPFVGWDTQYF. The V gene is TRBV12-3 or TRBV12-4, the J gene TRBJ2-3; the D is unclear. V lost 5 bases and J lost 6, with 15 bases in between. The CDR3 spans 14 residues.

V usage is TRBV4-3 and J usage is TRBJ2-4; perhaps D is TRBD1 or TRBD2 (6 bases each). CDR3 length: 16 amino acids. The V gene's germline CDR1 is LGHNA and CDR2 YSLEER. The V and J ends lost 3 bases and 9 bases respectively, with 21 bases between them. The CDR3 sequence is CASSHNPGATESIQYF. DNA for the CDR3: TGCGCCAGCAGCCATAATCCGGGGGCCACTGAGTCCATTCAGTACTTC.

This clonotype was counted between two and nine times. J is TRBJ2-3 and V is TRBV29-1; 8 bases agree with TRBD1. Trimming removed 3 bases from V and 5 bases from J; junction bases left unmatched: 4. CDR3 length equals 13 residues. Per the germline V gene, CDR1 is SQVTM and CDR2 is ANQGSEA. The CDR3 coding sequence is TGCAGCGTTGAGGAGACAGGGGTAGATACGCAGTATTTT. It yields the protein CSVEETGVDTQYF.

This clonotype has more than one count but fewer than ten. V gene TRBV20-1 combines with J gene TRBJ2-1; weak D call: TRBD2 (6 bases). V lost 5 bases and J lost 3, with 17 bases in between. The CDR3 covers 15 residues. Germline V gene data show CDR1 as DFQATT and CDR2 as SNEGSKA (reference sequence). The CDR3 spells CSAPRGREFYNEQFF. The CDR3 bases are TGCAGTGCTCCCAGAGGCCGGGAGTTCTACAATGAGCAGTTCTTC.

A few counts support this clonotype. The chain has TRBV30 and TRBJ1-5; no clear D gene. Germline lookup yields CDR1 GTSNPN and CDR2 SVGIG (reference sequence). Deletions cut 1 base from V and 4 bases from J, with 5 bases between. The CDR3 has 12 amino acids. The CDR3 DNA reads TGTGCCTGGAGTGGCTTGAATCAGCCCCAGCATTTT. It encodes CAWSGLNQPQHF.

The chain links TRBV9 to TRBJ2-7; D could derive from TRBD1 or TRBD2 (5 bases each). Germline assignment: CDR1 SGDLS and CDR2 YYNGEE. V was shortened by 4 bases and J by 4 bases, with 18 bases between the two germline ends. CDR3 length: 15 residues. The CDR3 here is CASSLGDGDLYEQYF. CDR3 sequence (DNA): TGTGCCAGCAGCTTAGGGGACGGGGACCTATACGAGCAGTACTTC.

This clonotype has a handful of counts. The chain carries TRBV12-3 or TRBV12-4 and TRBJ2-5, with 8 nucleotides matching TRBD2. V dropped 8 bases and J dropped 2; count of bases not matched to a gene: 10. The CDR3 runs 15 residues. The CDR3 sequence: CASVRGAGVQETQYF. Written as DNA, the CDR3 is TGTGCCAGCGTGCGGGGGGCTGGGGTACAAGAGACCCAGTACTTC.

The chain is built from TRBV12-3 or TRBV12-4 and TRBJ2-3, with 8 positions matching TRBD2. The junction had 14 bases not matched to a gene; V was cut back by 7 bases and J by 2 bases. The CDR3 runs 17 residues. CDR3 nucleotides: TGTGCCAGCACCTACTCGCGGGGGGCACTTCACACAGATACGCAGTATTTT. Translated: CASTYSRGALHTDTQYF.

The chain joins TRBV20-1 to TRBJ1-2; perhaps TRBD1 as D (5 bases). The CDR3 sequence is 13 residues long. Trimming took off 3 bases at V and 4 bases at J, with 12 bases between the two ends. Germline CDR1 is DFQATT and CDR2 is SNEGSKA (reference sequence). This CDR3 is CSASRDGGYGYTF. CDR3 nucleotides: TGCAGTGCTAGCCGGGACGGTGGCTATGGCTACACCTTC.

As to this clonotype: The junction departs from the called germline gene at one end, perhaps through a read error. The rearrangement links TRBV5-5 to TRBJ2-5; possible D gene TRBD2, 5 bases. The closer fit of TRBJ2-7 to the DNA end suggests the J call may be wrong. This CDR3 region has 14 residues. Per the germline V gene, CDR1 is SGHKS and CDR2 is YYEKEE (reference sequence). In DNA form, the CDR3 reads TGTGCCAGCGGCTTGGCGGCCGGGGTGGGCGAGCAGTACTTC. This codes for CASGLAAGVGEQYF.

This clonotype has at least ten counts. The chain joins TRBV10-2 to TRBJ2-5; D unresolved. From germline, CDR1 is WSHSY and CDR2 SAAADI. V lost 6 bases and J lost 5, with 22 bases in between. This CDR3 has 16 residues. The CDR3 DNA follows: TGCGCCAGCAGCCCAACCGGACGGAGAACTCTGGAGACCCAGTACTTC. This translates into CASSPTGRRTLETQYF.

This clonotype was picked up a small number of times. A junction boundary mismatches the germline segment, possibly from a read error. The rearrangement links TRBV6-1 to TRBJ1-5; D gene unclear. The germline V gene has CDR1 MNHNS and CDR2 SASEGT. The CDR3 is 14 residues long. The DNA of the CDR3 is TGTGCCGGCAGTGAAGAGGGATACCATCAGCCCCAGCATTTT. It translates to CAGSEEGYHQPQHF.

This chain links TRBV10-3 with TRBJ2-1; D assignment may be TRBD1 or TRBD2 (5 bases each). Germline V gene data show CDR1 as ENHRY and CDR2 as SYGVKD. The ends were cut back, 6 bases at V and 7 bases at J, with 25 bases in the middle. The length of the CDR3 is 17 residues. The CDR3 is CAISAHVGGSLRNEQFF. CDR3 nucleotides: TGTGCCATCAGCGCCCATGTTGGGGGATCCCTTCGGAATGAGCAGTTCTTC.

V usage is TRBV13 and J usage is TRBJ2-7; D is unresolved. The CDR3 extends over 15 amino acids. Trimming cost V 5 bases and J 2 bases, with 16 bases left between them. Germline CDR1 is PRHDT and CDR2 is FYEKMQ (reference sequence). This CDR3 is CASSPDRSPTYEQYF. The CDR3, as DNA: TGTGCCAGCAGCCCGGACCGCAGCCCGACCTACGAGCAGTACTTC. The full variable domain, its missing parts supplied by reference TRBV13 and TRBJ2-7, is AAGVIQSPRHLIKEKRETATLKCYPIPRHDTVYWYQQGPGQDPQFLISFYEKMQSDKGSIPDRFSAQQFSDYHSELNMSSLELGDSALYFCASSPDRSPTYEQYFGPGTRLTVT.

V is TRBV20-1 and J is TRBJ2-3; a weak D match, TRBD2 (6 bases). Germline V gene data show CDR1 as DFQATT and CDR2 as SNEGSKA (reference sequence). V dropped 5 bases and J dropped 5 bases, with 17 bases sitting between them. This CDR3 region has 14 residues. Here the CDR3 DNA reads TGCAGTGCTTCCGGGAGACCTTCGGGAGATACGCAGTATTTT. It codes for CSASGRPSGDTQYF.

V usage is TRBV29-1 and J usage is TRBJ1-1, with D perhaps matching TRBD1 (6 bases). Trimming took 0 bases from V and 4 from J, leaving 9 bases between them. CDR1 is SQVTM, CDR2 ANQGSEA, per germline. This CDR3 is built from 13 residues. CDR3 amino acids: CSVEDQGFTEAFF. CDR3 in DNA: TGCAGCGTTGAAGATCAGGGGTTCACTGAAGCTTTCTTT.

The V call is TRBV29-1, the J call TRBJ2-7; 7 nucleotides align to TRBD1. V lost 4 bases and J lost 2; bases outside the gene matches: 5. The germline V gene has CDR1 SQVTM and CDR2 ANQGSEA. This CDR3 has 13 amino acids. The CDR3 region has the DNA TGCAGCGTTGGGCAGGGGGATACCTACGAGCAGTACTTC. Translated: CSVGQGDTYEQYF.

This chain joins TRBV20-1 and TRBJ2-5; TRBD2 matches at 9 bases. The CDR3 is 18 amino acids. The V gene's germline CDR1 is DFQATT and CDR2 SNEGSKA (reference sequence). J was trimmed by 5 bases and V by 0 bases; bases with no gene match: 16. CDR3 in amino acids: CSARDRRLAGTYWETQYF. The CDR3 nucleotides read TGCAGTGCTAGAGATCGTCGGCTAGCGGGGACCTACTGGGAGACCCAGTACTTC.

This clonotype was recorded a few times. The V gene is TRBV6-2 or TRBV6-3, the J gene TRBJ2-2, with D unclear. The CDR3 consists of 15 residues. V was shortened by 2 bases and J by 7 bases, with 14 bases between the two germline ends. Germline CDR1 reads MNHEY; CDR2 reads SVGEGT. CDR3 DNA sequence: TGTGCCAGCAGTTACCCAAAACTGTTCCGCGGGGAGCTGTTTTTT. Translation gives CASSYPKLFRGELFF.